Below are 19 T cell receptor beta chains sequenced from a single sample in a study of T cell responses to AZD1222 COVID-19 vaccine. Data came from immunoSEQ multiplex PCR; TCRdb stores just in-frame clones and leaves some out. The sample contains about 18,000 clones, 81% of which appear only once. Sequenced here: peripheral blood, sampled 28 days after the second AZD1222 dose. These receptors all come from an adult who received the AZD1222 COVID-19 vaccine.

This rearrangement joins TRBV7-7 to TRBJ2-1; the match to TRBD2 covers 7 bases. The V segment lost 1 base and the J segment 2 bases; nucleotides outside the gene matches: 2. Germline V CDR1 and CDR2: SSHAT, FNYEAQ (reference sequence). The CDR3 sequence is 15 residues long. The CDR3 nucleotides are TGTGCCAGCAGCTTAGGGGGGGGGACCTACAATGAGCAGTTCTTC. Translation gives CASSLGGGTYNEQFF. Complete variable domain (other parts from reference TRBV7-7 and TRBJ2-1): GAGVSQSPRYKVTKRGQDVTLRCDPISSHATLYWYQQALGQGPEFLTYFNYEAQPDKSGLPSDRFSAERPEGSISTLTIQRTEQRDSAMYRCASSLGGGTYNEQFFGPGTRLTVL.

The V call is TRBV6-5, the J call TRBJ1-1, with D tentatively TRBD1 (6 bases). The V gene lost 5 bases and the J gene lost 9 bases, with 22 bases spanning the gap. The germline CDR1 and CDR2 sequences are MNHEY and SVGAGI. The CDR3 has 15 residues. CDR3 residues: CASSLPPAEGVKAFF. The CDR3 DNA is TGTGCCAGCAGTCTACCTCCGGCGGAGGGGGTAAAAGCTTTCTTT.

The chain carries TRBV3-1 (or the pseudogene TRBV3-2) and TRBJ2-2; a weak D match, TRBD2 (6 bases). V lost 0 bases and J lost 0, with 14 bases in between. CDR1 and CDR2 from the germline V gene are LGHDT and YNNKEL (reference sequence). The CDR3 is made up of 18 amino acids. CDR3 residues: CASSQDWGGTANTGELFF. Written as DNA, the CDR3 is TGTGCCAGCAGCCAAGATTGGGGCGGGACCGCGAACACCGGGGAGCTGTTTTTT.

This clone appeared a few times. This chain connects TRBV7-9 to TRBJ1-3; D is uncertain. Germline CDR1 reads SEHNR; CDR2 reads FQNEAQ (reference sequence). This CDR3 is built from 16 residues. V shed 2 bases and J shed 0 bases, with 11 bases lying between them. The CDR3 DNA sequence: TGTGCCAGCAGCTTAAGAGAGCTCCTCTCTGGAAACACCATATATTTT. This translates into CASSLRELLSGNTIYF.

The V gene is TRBV7-2, the J gene TRBJ2-5; D is unclear. V was clipped by 2 bases and J by 3 bases, with 7 bases between them. Germline values: CDR1 SGHTA, CDR2 FQGNSA. The CDR3 has 13 residues. The CDR3 protein is CASSLFTKETQYF. DNA of the CDR3: TGTGCCAGCAGCTTATTCACGAAAGAGACCCAGTACTTC.

This clone has a handful of counts. The chain has TRBV19 and TRBJ1-1; D call uncertain. The CDR3 totals 16 residues. Germline CDR1 reads LNHDA; CDR2 reads SQIVND (reference sequence). Between the trimmed V and J ends, which lost 3 bases and 5 bases, there was a span of 19 bases. The CDR3 nucleotides are TGTGCCAGTAGTATGTTTGGTCTTTCAGCGGGGACTGAAGCTTTCTTT. Translated, it gives CASSMFGLSAGTEAFF.

This clone has just a few counts. The chain links TRBV7-9 to TRBJ2-7, with a possible D match to TRBD2 (5 bases). Germline CDR1 is SEHNR and CDR2 is FQNEAQ (reference sequence). The CDR3 loop spans 12 amino acids. Trimming shortened V by 4 bases and J by 2 bases, and 6 bases separated the two germline ends. The CDR3 sequence: CASSSGTYEQYF. The CDR3, as DNA: TGTGCCAGCAGCTCCGGGACCTACGAGCAGTACTTC.

The table lists this clone with a count of one. The chain links TRBV7-2 to TRBJ1-1; 9 bases fit TRBD1. From germline, CDR1 is SGHTA and CDR2 FQGNSA. The CDR3 is 15 residues long. J lost 1 base, V lost 2 bases, and 2 bases had no gene match. Here the CDR3 reads CASSLLGQGNTEAFF. CDR3 sequence (DNA): TGTGCCAGCAGCTTATTGGGACAGGGGAACACTGAAGCTTTCTTT.

V usage is TRBV3-1 (or the pseudogene TRBV3-2) and J usage is TRBJ1-2; 11 bases match TRBD1. CDR3 length equals 14 residues. The trim removed 4 bases at V and 7 bases at J, leaving 5 bases unmatched. CDR1 and CDR2 from the germline V gene are LGHDT and YNNKEL (reference sequence). CDR3 protein: CASSLDRGLRGYTF. CDR3 sequence (DNA): TGTGCCAGCAGCCTGGACAGGGGGCTGCGTGGCTACACCTTC.

CDR3 in amino acids: CAINPGLAVNEQFF. CDR3 DNA: TGTGCCATCAATCCGGGACTAGCGGTTAATGAGCAGTTCTTC. The chain couples TRBV10-3 to TRBJ2-1, with TRBD2 matching over 11 bases. J lost 7 bases, V lost 7 bases, and 6 bases had no gene match. The CDR3 runs to 14 residues. From germline, CDR1 is ENHRY and CDR2 SYGVKD.

The chain joins TRBV2 to TRBJ1-5; no clear D gene. The CDR3 is 15 residues long. Germline assignment: CDR1 SNHLY and CDR2 FYNNEI. The V end was cut by 2 bases, the J end by 4 bases, with 12 bases between. CDR3 coding DNA: TGTGCCAGCAGTGAATCGCGGTTTCCAAATCAGCCCCAGCATTTT. It specifies CASSESRFPNQPQHF.

The chain couples TRBV7-2 to TRBJ1-1, with 8 bases lining up with TRBD1. From germline, CDR1 is SGHTA and CDR2 FQGNSA. The trim removed 1 base at V and 2 bases at J, leaving 6 bases unmatched. This CDR3 is 16 amino acids long. The CDR3 DNA is TGTGCCAGCAGCTTAGGATTGGACAGGGTCAACACTGAAGCTTTCTTT. Its protein product is CASSLGLDRVNTEAFF.

CDR3 residues: CASGRLNTGELFF. CDR3 coding DNA: TGTGCCAGCGGAAGATTGAACACCGGGGAGCTGTTTTTT. The chain combines TRBV3-1 (or the pseudogene TRBV3-2) with TRBJ2-2; the D is unclear. The V and J ends lost 8 bases and 1 base respectively, with 8 bases between them. Germline V gene lookup returns CDR1 LGHDT and CDR2 YNNKEL (reference sequence). The CDR3 is made up of 13 amino acids.

The chain couples TRBV7-2 to TRBJ2-7; 7 positions agree with TRBD2. The CDR3 is 13 amino acids. In germline, CDR1 is SGHTA, CDR2 FQGNSA. The V segment lost 4 bases and the J segment 5 bases; nucleotides outside the gene matches: 5. The CDR3 sequence: CASSWWGGHEQYF. Here the CDR3 DNA reads TGTGCCAGCAGCTGGTGGGGGGGACACGAGCAGTACTTC.

This chain links TRBV7-9 with TRBJ1-1; 7 bases map to TRBD1. CDR3 length equals 14 residues. Germline loops: CDR1 SEHNR, CDR2 FQNEAQ (reference sequence). The V segment lost 8 bases and the J segment 0 bases; nucleotides outside the gene matches: 6. CDR3 amino acids: CASRDSSMNTEAFF. CDR3 DNA sequence: TGTGCCAGCCGGGACAGTTCCATGAACACTGAAGCTTTCTTT.

J is TRBJ1-6 and V is TRBV3-1 (or the pseudogene TRBV3-2); D gene ambiguous. Germline CDR1 reads LGHDT; CDR2 reads YNNKEL (reference sequence). The CDR3 is made up of 17 amino acids. The V end was cut by 2 bases, the J end by 4 bases, with 15 bases between. The CDR3 region has the DNA TGTGCCAGCAGCCAAACGTATACCCTTCATTATAATTCACCCCTCCACTTT. This sequence encodes CASSQTYTLHYNSPLHF.

The chain employs TRBV7-2 and TRBJ1-1, with TRBD1 identical over 7 bases. Germline V gives CDR1 SGHTA, CDR2 FQGNSA. The CDR3 runs 14 residues. V shed 2 bases, J shed 3 bases, and the junction held 3 bases outside the gene matches. The CDR3 loop is CASSLTGTDTEAFF. The DNA of the CDR3 is TGTGCCAGCAGCTTAACAGGGACAGACACTGAAGCTTTCTTT.

This clone has only a few counts. The rearrangement uses TRBV18 and TRBJ2-3; tentative D call: TRBD2 (5 bases). The germline V gene encodes CDR1 KGHSH and CDR2 LQKENI. V lost 2 bases and J lost 5, with 11 bases in between. CDR3 length: 14 residues. Written as DNA, the CDR3 is TGTGCCAGCTCACCAATGAGTGGAGGAGATACGCAGTATTTT. Protein sequence: CASSPMSGGDTQYF.

The V and J genes are TRBV7-6 and TRBJ2-5; D unresolved. CDR1 SGHVS and CDR2 FNYEAQ come from the germline V gene. The ends were cut back, 0 bases at V and 1 base at J, with 9 bases in the middle. This CDR3 spans 15 amino acids. The CDR3 protein is CASSLAWAGQETQYF. The CDR3 region has the DNA TGTGCCAGCAGCTTAGCGTGGGCAGGCCAAGAGACCCAGTACTTC. The full variable domain, with the rest looked up from reference TRBV7-6 and TRBJ2-5, is GAGVSQSPRYKVTKRGQDVALRCDPISGHVSLYWYRQALGQGPEFLTYFNYEAQQDKSGLPNDRFSAERPEGSISTLTIQRTEQRDSAMYRCASSLAWAGQETQYFGPGTRLLVL.